This TCR beta chain was identified during a study of a mutant IDH1 vaccine in newly diagnosed glioma. The protocol was immunoSEQ multiplex PCR, while the TCRdb copy is restricted to in-frame clones and leaves out a portion. Here the sample spans 45,000 to 65,000 clones, roughly 61% being singletons. A remark on this clone: Its specificity is unknown. At one end, the junction sequence differs from germline, possibly due to a read error.

The CDR3 sequence is 15 residues long. In germline, CDR1 is SSHAT, CDR2 FNYEAQ (reference sequence). Time point reported: week 47, end of study. Every vaccination contained 300 ug of the mutant IDH1 20-mer peptide and was paired with topical imiquimod. Patients were given eight vaccinations, scheduled in weeks 1, 3, 5, 7, 11, 15, 19 and 23. This TCR derives from a man aged 35 to 55 with glioma. Some clones in this sample may be carry-over from other donors' samples. Sequencing was performed on peripheral blood mononuclear cells (PBMCs), taken from a glioma patient whose treatment included an IDH1 peptide vaccine. This rearrangement joins TRBV7-7 to TRBJ2-5, with unresolved D. CDR3 region: CASSLIFGAQETQYF. The CDR3 nucleotides read TGTGCTAGCAGCTTAATTTTTGGAGCCCAAGAGACCCAGTACTTC.